This TCR beta chain emerged from a study of blood T cell repertoires in COVID-19. Looking at the study overall: Samples came from the United States, Italy and Spain, spanning acute and convalescent COVID-19.

Profiled with immunoSEQ multiplex PCR; TCRdb holds only in-frame clones, not every one. The data show about 270,000 clones, with less than 90% seen just once and less than 3% held by the top ten. The CDR3 loop spans 15 amino acids. Germline CDR1 is SQVTM and CDR2 is ANQGSEA. V shed 5 bases and J shed 2 bases, with 19 bases lying between them. Clinical histories supplied by participants themselves formed the basis of cohort assignment. The source material was PBMCs or T cells enriched from blood (not recorded which). The chain joins TRBV29-1 to TRBJ2-7, with D perhaps TRBD2 (6 bases). This TCR came from a woman between 45 and 60 years old who had recovered from COVID-19. The CDR3 sequence: CSVKVPGVKAYEQYF. The DNA for the CDR3 is TGCAGCGTTAAGGTTCCGGGGGTAAAGGCCTACGAGCAGTACTTC.